Detailed here is one TCR beta chain. The V end lost 4 bases, the J end lost 15 bases, and 10 bases lay between the germline ends. This CDR3 has 10 residues. In germline, CDR1 is SNHLY, CDR2 FYNNEI. TCRdb keeps only in-frame clones here, not all; method: immunoSEQ multiplex PCR. The table shows about 130,000 clones, with about 72% occurring only once. The entry originates in a study of blood T cell repertoires in COVID-19. Study overall: Samples came from the United States, Italy and Spain, spanning acute and convalescent COVID-19.

The TCR originated in a woman in her 70s with acute or convalescent COVID-19. The rearrangement uses TRBV2 and TRBJ2-1, with D unclear. Sequenced input: peripheral blood. The CDR3 region is CASSGNSPFF. The CDR3 bases are TGTGCCAGCAGTGGTAATAGCCCGTTCTTC.